Shown below are 18 T cell receptor beta chains from a single sample sequenced in a study of blood T cell repertoires in COVID-19. Profiling relied on immunoSEQ multiplex PCR, and the TCRdb table lists in-frame clones only, not all of them. The table shows around 90,000 clones, with 85% occurring only once. Specimen: peripheral blood. These receptors came from a woman in her seventies with active or convalescent COVID-19.

The chain recombines TRBV11-2 with TRBJ1-2; 9 bases are shared with TRBD1. Germline CDR1 and CDR2: SGHAT and FQNNGV. The V gene end was trimmed by 4 bases and the J gene end by 8 bases; junction bases not matched to a gene: 11. The CDR3 totals 15 residues. CDR3 residues: CASSSTTGGRGGYTF. CDR3 DNA: TGTGCCAGCAGCTCCACTACAGGGGGCAGGGGCGGCTACACCTTC.

This clone was observed a few times. CDR3 DNA: TGTGCCAGCAGCCAAGATAGGGCAGGGGCCGCGTCGGGCTACACCTTC. This codes for CASSQDRAGAASGYTF. The chain employs TRBV4-2 and TRBJ1-2; TRBD1 is a possible D gene (6 bases). Germline loops: CDR1 LGHNA, CDR2 YNFKEQ. V gave up 0 bases and J gave up 8 bases, with 19 bases separating them. The CDR3 is made up of 16 amino acids.

The chain uses TRBV21-1 and TRBJ2-5; the tabulated D call, TRBD2, remains unverified against the DNA. TRBV21-1 is noted as a pseudogene. The CDR3 is made up of 12 amino acids. The CDR3 loop reads CASPKRRQTQYF. CDR3 sequence (DNA): TGTGCCAGCCCCAAAAGGCGGCAGACCCAGTACTTC.

The CDR3 loop is CASSSYEFGQPQHF. In nucleotides, the CDR3 is TGTGCCAGCAGCTCATACGAGTTTGGTCAGCCCCAGCATTTT. V usage is TRBV7-2 and J usage is TRBJ1-5; the D is unclear. Germline V gene sequence: CDR1 SGHTA, CDR2 FQGNSA. V lost 4 bases and J lost 6, with 13 bases in between. The CDR3 consists of 14 residues.

The V call is TRBV6-5, the J call TRBJ2-7; 12 bases agree with TRBD2. This CDR3 has 16 amino acids. The J segment lost 3 bases and the V segment lost 0 bases, leaving 3 bases of the junction unmatched. In germline, CDR1 is MNHEY, CDR2 SVGAGI. The CDR3 DNA sequence: TGTGCCAGCAGTTACTCGAAGACTAGCGGGGGCTACGAGCAGTACTTC. Translating gives CASSYSKTSGGYEQYF.

The J gene is TRBJ1-4, the V gene TRBV19; D not resolved. V was shortened by 5 bases and J by 0 bases, with 16 bases between the two germline ends. Germline CDR1 and CDR2: LNHDA and SQIVND (reference sequence). This CDR3 region has 17 residues. CDR3 nucleotide sequence: TGTGCCAGTAGTGCTCCCCGGTCCTCCTCAACTAATGAAAAACTGTTTTTT. It translates to CASSAPRSSSTNEKLFF.

V usage is TRBV5-4 and J usage is TRBJ2-3; 10 bases match TRBD2. The V and J ends lost 0 bases and 2 bases, in that order; junction bases with no gene match: 3. The CDR3 totals 16 residues. Germline V lookup: CDR1 SGHNT, CDR2 YYREEE (reference sequence). In nucleotides, the CDR3 is TGTGCCAGCAGCTTGGTAGCGGGGGGTCCCACAGATACGCAGTATTTT. This encodes CASSLVAGGPTDTQYF.

The chain is built from TRBV18 and TRBJ1-5; 9 bases agree with TRBD1. Germline V gene sequence: CDR1 KGHSH, CDR2 LQKENI. V shed 5 bases, J shed 5 bases, and the junction held 1 base outside the gene matches. The CDR3 sequence is 13 residues long. CDR3 coding DNA: TGTGCCAGCTCAAGGACAGGGGATCAGCCCCAGCATTTT. Protein sequence: CASSRTGDQPQHF.

The rearrangement uses TRBV28 and TRBJ2-2; TRBD1 aligns across 7 bases. The CDR3 sequence is 18 residues long. Germline V gene lookup returns CDR1 MDHEN and CDR2 SYDVKM. With V trimmed by 3 bases and J by 0 bases, 10 bases remained unmatched. The CDR3 DNA reads TGTGCCAGCAGTTTGTGGATGTTGGGACAGTCGAACACCGGGGAGCTGTTTTTT. It translates to CASSLWMLGQSNTGELFF.

The genes are TRBV6-6 and TRBJ1-1, with unresolved D. With 0 bases removed from V and 3 bases from J, the gap between germline ends came to 11 bases. Germline V gene data show CDR1 as MNHNY and CDR2 as SVGAGI (reference sequence). CDR3 size: 15 residues. In nucleotides, the CDR3 is TGTGCCAGCAGTTACTCGATCCTAGTTGACACTGAAGCTTTCTTT. Protein: CASSYSILVDTEAFF.

This rearrangement joins TRBV24-1 to TRBJ2-3; no clear D. Germline values: CDR1 KGHDR, CDR2 SFDVKD. V shed 2 bases and J shed 3 bases, with 8 bases lying between them. The CDR3 is 14 residues long. The CDR3 DNA follows: TGTGCCACCAGTGATTGGGCAGAGACAGATACGCAGTATTTT. Translation: CATSDWAETDTQYF.

This clone was picked up one time. The rearrangement links TRBV27 to TRBJ1-2, with a weak D call TRBD1 (6 bases). Germline values: CDR1 MNHEY, CDR2 SMNVEV (reference sequence). Trimming removed 5 bases at V and 0 bases at J, with 13 bases between. The CDR3 runs to 15 residues. As DNA, the CDR3 is TGTGCCAGCAGTGAGGGGGGGTTCGCTAACTATGGCTACACCTTC. Translation gives CASSEGGFANYGYTF.

V gene TRBV6-5 combines with J gene TRBJ2-5, with D perhaps TRBD2 (6 bases). Trimming removed 0 bases from V and 7 bases from J, with 12 bases in between. Germline-derived CDR1 and CDR2 are MNHEY and SVGAGI. There are 14 residues in the CDR3. The CDR3 loop reads CASSYSDAGGTQYF. CDR3 nucleotides: TGTGCCAGCAGTTACTCGGACGCCGGGGGGACCCAGTACTTC.

This clone was detected once. This chain uses TRBV2 with TRBJ1-2; D is undetermined. Trimming stripped 4 bases from V and 7 bases from J, with 13 bases between. The CDR3 runs 13 residues. Germline CDR1 SNHLY, CDR2 FYNNEI. The CDR3 nucleotides read TGTGCCAGCAGTGGGCCAGACTCTCGTGGCTACACCTTC. Protein: CASSGPDSRGYTF.

The chain links TRBV5-6 to TRBJ2-7, with D perhaps matching TRBD2 (5 bases). CDR1 is SGHDT and CDR2 is YYEEEE in the germline V gene. The CDR3 is 13 amino acids. Trimming shortened V by 1 base and J by 5 bases, and 10 bases separated the two germline ends. The CDR3 region is CASSLIRGDEQYF. The CDR3 nucleotides read TGTGCCAGCAGCTTGATTCGGGGAGACGAGCAGTACTTC. Based on the CDR3 plus reference TRBV5-6 and TRBJ2-7, the full variable domain is DAGVTQSPTHLIKTRGQQVTLRCSPKSGHDTVSWYQQALGQGPQFIFQYYEEEERQRGNFPDRFSGHQFPNYSSELNVNALLLGDSALYLCASSLIRGDEQYFGPGTRLTVT.

CDR3 amino acids: CAISESGGLEEKLFF. Here the CDR3 DNA reads TGTGCCATCAGTGAGTCGGGGGGGCTGGAAGAAAAACTGTTTTTT. V is TRBV10-3 and J is TRBJ1-4, with D maybe TRBD1 (6 bases). Looked up from germline, CDR1 is ENHRY and CDR2 is SYGVKD. This CDR3 comprises 15 residues. Trimming took 0 bases from V and 8 from J, leaving 13 bases between them.

The chain is built from TRBV6-2 or TRBV6-3 and TRBJ1-2; D not resolved. The germline V gene has CDR1 MNHEY and CDR2 SVGEGT. There are 13 residues in the CDR3. V lost 6 bases and J 1 base, leaving 9 bases between the germline ends. CDR3 sequence: CASSPRSNYGYTF. As DNA, the CDR3 is TGTGCCAGCAGCCCCCGTAGTAACTATGGCTACACCTTC.

This clone was picked up one time. The rearrangement joins TRBV3-1 (or the pseudogene TRBV3-2) to TRBJ2-1; D is unresolved. The germline V gene encodes CDR1 LGHDT and CDR2 YNNKEL (reference sequence). This CDR3 contains 16 residues. The ends were cut back, 1 base at V and 1 base at J, with 11 bases in the middle. The CDR3 sequence is CASSQAPRRSYNEQFF. The CDR3 DNA reads as TGTGCCAGCAGCCAAGCCCCCAGGCGATCCTACAATGAGCAGTTCTTC.